This entry features one T cell receptor beta chain sequence. The data belong to a study of blood T cell repertoires in COVID-19. Produced via immunoSEQ multiplex PCR; TCRdb's table is partial and in-frame only. The repertoire includes roughly 43,000 clones, around four fifths of them detected once, and approximately 40% sits in the top ten. The CDR3 spans 14 residues. The germline V gene has CDR1 LNHDA and CDR2 SQIVND (reference sequence). Trimming took 7 bases from V and 3 from J, leaving 15 bases between them. The sample consisted of peripheral blood. The TCR sequence derives from a woman aged 80 or older with acute or convalescent COVID-19. The chain carries TRBV19 and TRBJ1-2; D perhaps matches TRBD1 (5 bases). Written as DNA, the CDR3 is TGTGCCAGTACCTTTCCGGGCAGGGACTATGGCTACACCTTC. Translating gives CASTFPGRDYGYTF.